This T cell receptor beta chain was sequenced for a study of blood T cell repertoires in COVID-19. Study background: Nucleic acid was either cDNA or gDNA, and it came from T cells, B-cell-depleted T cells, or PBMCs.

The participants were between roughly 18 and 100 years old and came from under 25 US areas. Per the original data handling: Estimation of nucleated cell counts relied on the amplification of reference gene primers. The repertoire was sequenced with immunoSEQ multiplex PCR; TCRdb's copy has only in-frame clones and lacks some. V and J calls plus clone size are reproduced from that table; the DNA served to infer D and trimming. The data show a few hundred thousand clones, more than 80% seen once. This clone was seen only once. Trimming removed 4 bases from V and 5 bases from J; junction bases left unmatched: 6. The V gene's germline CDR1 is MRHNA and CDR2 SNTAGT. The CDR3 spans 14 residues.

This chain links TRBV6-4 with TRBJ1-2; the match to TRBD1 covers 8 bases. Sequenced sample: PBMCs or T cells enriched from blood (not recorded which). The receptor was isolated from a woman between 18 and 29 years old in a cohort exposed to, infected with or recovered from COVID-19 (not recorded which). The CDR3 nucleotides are TGTGCCAGCAGTGTAGGACAGGGCGGATATGGCTACACCTTC. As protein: CASSVGQGGYGYTF.